Described below is a single T cell receptor beta chain sequence and its context. Antigen: not known. This entry belongs to a study of blood T cells in healthy people across ages. A sample-barcoded 5' primer and a J-beta primer mix were used in a second PCR of roughly 7 to 11 cycles. Each CDR3 protein gets one entry after TCRdb re-called the 5' RACE reads with MiXCR. Among hundreds of thousands of distinct CDR3 sequences, more than 45% were seen once, and the ten largest hold around 22%. Deletions cut 2 bases from V and 3 bases from J, with 12 bases between. CDR1 and CDR2 (germline): SGHTA, FQGNSA. CDR3 length: 15 residues. Each donor gave about 9.3 milliliters of peripheral blood. Points from the study as a whole: While age rose, TCR beta diversity per million T cells dropped in a roughly linear way.

The V and J genes are TRBV7-2 and TRBJ2-3; D gene unclear. The material sequenced was blood. The clonotype originates from a man aged 25 to 40 in good health. CDR3 in DNA: TGTGCCAGCAGCTTATTTTGGGCCCCGACAGATACGCAGTATTTT. It is translated as CASSLFWAPTDTQYF.